The 25 T cell receptor beta chains reported below all come from one sample, sequenced in a study of shared clonotypes between healthy human individuals. Profiling relied on immunoSEQ multiplex PCR, and the TCRdb table lists in-frame clones only, not all of them. This sample yields approximately 2.3 million clones, of which over 90% are seen a single time; around 0.4% belongs to the top ten. Source material: naive CD4+ T cells from PBMCs. Subset noted: CD45RA+ positively selected. These receptors came from a man younger than 35 in good health. Some clones in this sample may be carry-over from other donors' samples.

The chain employs TRBV4-2 and TRBJ2-7; 13 bases match TRBD2. Unmatched junction bases numbered 8, after V lost 1 base and J lost 5 bases. CDR1 is LGHNA, CDR2 YNFKEQ, per germline. The CDR3 length is 17 residues. CDR3 coding DNA: TGTGCCAGCAGCCAAGCGCGCCGGACTAGCGGGAGCCACGAGCAGTACTTC. This codes for CASSQARRTSGSHEQYF.

The CDR3, as DNA: TGCGCCAGCAGCTCGAGCGGGGCAGATACGCAGTATTTT. Residues: CASSSSGADTQYF. This sequence joins TRBV5-1 and TRBJ2-3; 7 bases are shared with TRBD2. Germline V lookup: CDR1 SGHRS, CDR2 YFSETQ. Trimming took 3 bases from V and 4 from J; bases not matched to a gene: 2. CDR3 length: 13 residues.

Points on this clone: This CDR3 is also generated by other DNA sequences in the sample. The CDR3, as DNA: TGCGCCAGCAGCTTGCAAGGGTTGGGCACAGATACGCAGTATTTT. It is translated as CASSLQGLGTDTQYF. This chain joins TRBV5-1 and TRBJ2-3; D is unclear. This CDR3 is built from 15 residues. Germline CDR1 SGHRS, CDR2 YFSETQ. Trimming pared 1 base from V and 1 base from J, leaving 10 bases between.

V and J are TRBV14 and TRBJ1-2; 7 bases are shared with TRBD1. J was trimmed by 7 bases and V by 5 bases; bases with no gene match: 10. Germline V lookup: CDR1 SGHDN, CDR2 FVKESK. The CDR3 has 14 amino acids. CDR3 in DNA: TGTGCCAGCAGCATAGGAACAGGGGTCCCTGGCTACACCTTC. Translation gives CASSIGTGVPGYTF.

The V call is TRBV11-2, the J call TRBJ2-7; D remains unclear. Germline V gene lookup returns CDR1 SGHAT and CDR2 FQNNGV. The CDR3 is made up of 15 amino acids. The V and J ends lost 6 bases and 0 bases respectively, with 15 bases between them. CDR3 residues: CASRTYQENSYEQYF. In DNA form, the CDR3 reads TGTGCCAGCAGAACCTATCAGGAAAACTCCTACGAGCAGTACTTC.

V usage is TRBV5-1 and J usage is TRBJ2-5; 7 bases line up with TRBD1. V lost 4 bases, J lost 7 bases, and 10 bases stayed unmatched. Germline V gives CDR1 SGHRS, CDR2 YFSETQ. This CDR3 has 14 residues. The CDR3 DNA is TGCGCCAGCAGCGAGGCCGACAGGGCGCCGACCCAGTACTTC. Translation gives CASSEADRAPTQYF.

V gene TRBV15 combines with J gene TRBJ2-6; the D gene is possibly TRBD1 (5 bases). V was shortened by 0 bases and J by 2 bases, with 14 bases between the two germline ends. Per the germline V gene, CDR1 is LNHNV and CDR2 is YYDKDF (reference sequence). The length of the CDR3 is 18 residues. The CDR3 sequence: CATSRDLQGTTGANVLTF. In DNA, the CDR3 is TGTGCCACCAGCAGAGATTTGCAGGGCACAACTGGGGCCAACGTCCTGACTTTC.

The chain recombines TRBV29-1 with TRBJ1-2; 9 nucleotides line up with TRBD1. Per germline, CDR1 SQVTM and CDR2 ANQGSEA. The CDR3 loop spans 13 amino acids. Germline trimming cut 2 bases from V and 8 bases from J; bases unmatched to any gene: 6. The CDR3 protein is CSVESQGARGYTF. CDR3 nucleotide sequence: TGCAGCGTTGAATCACAGGGGGCGCGGGGCTACACCTTC.

The chain recombines TRBV14 with TRBJ1-2; D not resolved. CDR3 size: 15 residues. Trimming pared 0 bases from V and 4 bases from J, leaving 12 bases between. In germline, CDR1 is SGHDN, CDR2 FVKESK. CDR3 bases: TGTGCCAGCAGCCAAGAAGGCAGACTACTCTATGGCTACACCTTC. It specifies CASSQEGRLLYGYTF.

V gene TRBV4-3 combines with J gene TRBJ2-2; 7 bases agree with TRBD2. This CDR3 region has 16 residues. J gave up 6 bases and V 3 bases, and 10 bases lay outside the gene matches. CDR1 and CDR2 (germline): LGHNA, YSLEER. The CDR3 nucleotides are TGCGCCAGCAGCCATTCGCCGGCGGGAGCCCCCGGGGAGCTGTTTTTT. Residues: CASSHSPAGAPGELFF.

V gene TRBV5-1 combines with J gene TRBJ1-1; possible D gene TRBD1, 5 bases. The CDR3 is 14 residues long. Between the trimmed V and J ends, which lost 0 bases and 8 bases, there was a span of 14 bases. Germline CDR1 is SGHRS and CDR2 is YFSETQ. This chain's CDR3 is CASSLAGPSLEAFF. DNA for the CDR3: TGCGCCAGCAGCTTGGCGGGACCCAGCCTGGAAGCTTTCTTT.

The V and J genes are TRBV29-1 and TRBJ2-5; D may be TRBD1 (6 bases). The CDR3 length is 12 residues. CDR1 is SQVTM and CDR2 is ANQGSEA in the germline V gene. Trimming shortened V by 7 bases and J by 5 bases, and 14 bases separated the two germline ends. This CDR3 is CSGQGSWETQYF. CDR3 coding DNA: TGCAGCGGGCAGGGGTCGTGGGAGACCCAGTACTTC. Complete variable domain (other parts from reference TRBV29-1 and TRBJ2-5): SAVISQKPSRDICQRGTSLTIQCQVDSQVTMMFWYRQQPGQSLTLIATANQGSEATYESGFVIDKFPISRPNLTFSTLTVSNMSPEDSSIYLCSGQGSWETQYFGPGTRLLVL.

The chain combines TRBV7-3 with TRBJ1-2; TRBD1 agrees at 9 bases. V dropped 0 bases and J dropped 6; count of bases not matched to a gene: 8. Germline V gene sequence: CDR1 SGHTA, CDR2 FQGTGA. The CDR3 is 16 amino acids. The DNA of the CDR3 is TGTGCCAGCAGCTTAACAGCGGACAGGGGAGGGCATGGCTACACCTTC. Protein product: CASSLTADRGGHGYTF.

The chain joins TRBV5-6 to TRBJ2-5, with D unresolved. V was shortened by 0 bases and J by 5 bases, with 23 bases between the two germline ends. CDR3 length: 18 amino acids. Germline CDR1 is SGHDT and CDR2 is YYEEEE. The CDR3 DNA reads TGTGCCAGCAGCTTGGGACCTATAACCGACTCTCCTGGGGAGACCCAGTACTTC. This encodes CASSLGPITDSPGETQYF.

This clone came up once. This chain connects TRBV6-5 to TRBJ1-4; TRBD1 agrees at 7 bases. This CDR3 has 16 residues. Trimming at V came to 1 base and at J to 4 bases, leaving 6 bases not matched to a gene. The germline V gene encodes CDR1 MNHEY and CDR2 SVGAGI. The CDR3 region is CASSYYFGTDNEKLFF. CDR3 coding DNA: TGTGCCAGCAGTTACTATTTCGGGACAGATAATGAAAAACTGTTTTTT.

The rearrangement joins TRBV7-9 to TRBJ2-7, with 7 bases fitting TRBD1. The CDR3 has 13 amino acids. Looked up from germline, CDR1 is SEHNR and CDR2 is FQNEAQ (reference sequence). Trimming cost V 5 bases and J 1 base; bases outside gene matches: 2. CDR3 bases: TGTGCCAGCAGCCAGACAGGGTCCTACGAGCAGTACTTC. This sequence encodes CASSQTGSYEQYF.

This clone was seen once. The V call is TRBV5-1, the J call TRBJ1-2, with D hard to call. V lost 3 bases and J lost 7, with 13 bases in between. Germline V CDR1 and CDR2: SGHRS, YFSETQ. This CDR3 region has 13 residues. The CDR3 region is CASSSRPNTGYTF. DNA of the CDR3: TGCGCCAGCAGCTCCCGACCGAATACTGGCTACACCTTC.

The genes are TRBV5-1 and TRBJ1-1; TRBD1 might be the D (6 bases). Deletions cut 0 bases from V and 0 bases from J, with 12 bases between. The V gene's germline CDR1 is SGHRS and CDR2 YFSETQ. This CDR3 has 16 residues. CDR3 nucleotides: TGCGCCAGCAGCTTGGCCAGGGGAACACTGAACACTGAAGCTTTCTTT. It yields the protein CASSLARGTLNTEAFF.

This rearrangement joins TRBV7-8 to TRBJ1-2; no reliable D call. The V end lost 6 bases, the J end lost 8 bases, and 25 bases lay between the germline ends. The CDR3 consists of 16 residues. In germline, CDR1 is SGHVS, CDR2 FQNEAQ. The CDR3 sequence is CASSPLAGRGVSGYTF. DNA of the CDR3: TGTGCCAGCAGTCCCCTTGCAGGCAGAGGAGTTTCAGGCTACACCTTC.

The count of this clone is one. The V gene is TRBV2, the J gene TRBJ1-2, with TRBD1 matching over 7 bases. The junction had 15 bases not matched to a gene; V was cut back by 11 bases and J by 9 bases. In germline, CDR1 is SNHLY, CDR2 FYNNEI. The CDR3 runs to 13 residues. CDR3 bases: TGTGCCGGAACAGGGGAGGTAGGGTTTAGCTACACCTTC. Translating it yields CAGTGEVGFSYTF.

The chain combines TRBV19 with TRBJ1-2; the D gene is possibly TRBD1 (5 bases). There are 12 residues in the CDR3. V dropped 10 bases and J dropped 4 bases, with 13 bases sitting between them. The germline V gene has CDR1 LNHDA and CDR2 SQIVND (reference sequence). CDR3 protein: CATLGTFYGYTF. DNA for the CDR3: TGTGCCACCCTAGGGACGTTCTATGGCTACACCTTC.

The CDR3 nucleotides are TGTGCCAGCAGCTTAACCGGACAGGGCCATGAGCAGTTCTTC. Translation: CASSLTGQGHEQFF. The V call is TRBV7-3, the J call TRBJ2-1, with TRBD1 matching 8 bases. Trimming at V came to 0 bases and at J to 8 bases, leaving 3 bases not matched to a gene. This CDR3 has 14 residues. Germline loops: CDR1 SGHTA, CDR2 FQGTGA.

The chain links TRBV6-5 to TRBJ2-7; no reliable D call. The CDR3 runs to 13 residues. The V gene lost 0 bases and the J gene lost 5 bases, with 8 bases spanning the gap. Germline values: CDR1 MNHEY, CDR2 SVGAGI. CDR3 sequence reads: CASSYSRVDEQYF. CDR3 bases: TGTGCCAGCAGTTACTCTCGAGTCGACGAGCAGTACTTC.

The V gene is TRBV5-8, the J gene TRBJ1-5; unclear D gene. In germline, CDR1 is SGHTS, CDR2 YDEGEE. CDR3 length equals 14 residues. V lost 5 bases and J 2 bases, leaving 11 bases between the germline ends. The CDR3 DNA reads as TGTGCCAGCAGGTATGGGAGCGGCAATCAGCCCCAGCATTTT. This codes for CASRYGSGNQPQHF.

The chain recombines TRBV5-4 with TRBJ2-7; D is perhaps TRBD2 (6 bases). This CDR3 spans 15 amino acids. Germline V lookup: CDR1 SGHNT, CDR2 YYREEE (reference sequence). V gave up 4 bases and J gave up 2 bases, with 16 bases separating them. CDR3 coding DNA: TGTGCCAGCAGCCCCCGGCCGGAGGGACCCTACGAGCAGTACTTC. Translated: CASSPRPEGPYEQYF.